What follows are 16 T cell receptor beta chains derived from one specimen sequenced in a study of blood T cell repertoires in COVID-19. Sequencing was performed with immunoSEQ multiplex PCR; in TCRdb, only in-frame clones are kept and a portion is missing. The sample has about 120,000 clones; 87% are singletons. Sequencing was performed on peripheral blood. The receptors originated from a woman in her sixties or seventies with acute or convalescent COVID-19.

The gene calls are TRBV5-1 and TRBJ2-7; possible D gene TRBD2, 5 bases. The V gene's germline CDR1 is SGHRS and CDR2 YFSETQ. V was clipped by 0 bases and J by 4 bases, with 14 bases between them. The CDR3 has 15 residues. CDR3: CASSLAGVEYYEQYF. The CDR3 DNA follows: TGCGCCAGCAGCTTGGCCGGGGTGGAATATTACGAGCAGTACTTC. The variable domain in full, completed from reference TRBV5-1 and TRBJ2-7, reads KAGVTQTPRYLIKTRGQQVTLSCSPISGHRSVSWYQQTPGQGLQFLFEYFSETQRNKGNFPGRFSGRQFSNSRSEMNVSTLELGDSALYLCASSLAGVEYYEQYFGPGTRLTVT.

The rearrangement joins TRBV28 to TRBJ1-2; 9 bases fit TRBD1. This CDR3 region has 16 residues. Looked up from germline, CDR1 is MDHEN and CDR2 is SYDVKM. Trimming at V came to 2 bases and at J to 5 bases, leaving 9 bases not matched to a gene. The CDR3 region is CASSLSTGGGWYGYTF. Written as DNA, the CDR3 is TGTGCCAGCAGTTTAAGTACAGGGGGCGGTTGGTATGGCTACACCTTC.

CDR3 in DNA: TGTGCCAGCAGCTTCTACAGGGGGCAGATGAACACTGAAGCTTTCTTT. This encodes CASSFYRGQMNTEAFF. The chain employs TRBV11-2 and TRBJ1-1, with 9 bases identical to TRBD1. This CDR3 is 16 amino acids long. From germline, CDR1 is SGHAT and CDR2 FQNNGV. V trimming: 3 bases; J trimming: 0 bases; junction bases outside the gene matches: 5.

J is TRBJ1-5 and V is TRBV6-5; TRBD1 aligns across 7 bases. V was pared by 6 bases and J by 1 base, with 0 bases of the junction left unmatched. The CDR3 has 13 amino acids. Looked up from germline, CDR1 is MNHEY and CDR2 is SVGAGI. The DNA for the CDR3 is TGTGCCAGCAGGACAGGGAGCAATCAGCCCCAGCATTTT. It specifies CASRTGSNQPQHF.

The genes are TRBV11-2 and TRBJ2-2; D uncertain. Trimming shortened V by 5 bases and J by 6 bases, and 16 bases separated the two germline ends. Germline CDR1 is SGHAT and CDR2 is FQNNGV. This CDR3 comprises 15 residues. The CDR3 DNA follows: TGTGCCAGCAGCGCCCGGTGGGCCGGCGCCGGGGAGCTGTTTTTT. Amino acid sequence: CASSARWAGAGELFF. The full variable domain, its missing parts supplied by reference TRBV11-2 and TRBJ2-2, is EAGVAQSPRYKIIEKRQSVAFWCNPISGHATLYWYQQILGQGPKLLIQFQNNGVVDDSQLPKDRFSAERLKGVDSTLKIQPAKLEDSAVYLCASSARWAGAGELFFGEGSRLTVL.

The chain combines TRBV28 with TRBJ2-3; 9 nucleotides match TRBD2. Germline CDR1 and CDR2: MDHEN and SYDVKM. With 5 bases clipped from V and 2 bases from J, the junction kept 2 bases outside the gene matches. The CDR3 is 14 residues long. The CDR3 nucleotides are TGTGCCAGCAGTAGCGGGGGGAACACAGATACGCAGTATTTT. Protein: CASSSGGNTDTQYF.

V usage is TRBV7-2 and J usage is TRBJ1-5; 8 bases are shared with TRBD1. Germline assignment: CDR1 SGHTA and CDR2 FQGNSA. Trimming took 4 bases from V and 1 from J; bases not matched to a gene: 3. There are 15 residues in the CDR3. CDR3 loop: CASSSGQVSNQPQHF. The CDR3 DNA reads TGTGCCAGCAGCTCGGGACAGGTCAGCAATCAGCCCCAGCATTTT.

This chain connects TRBV19 to TRBJ1-3; D is unclear. V gave up 0 bases and J gave up 2 bases, with 11 bases separating them. This CDR3 has 16 residues. The germline CDR1 and CDR2 sequences are LNHDA and SQIVND (reference sequence). In DNA, the CDR3 is TGTGCCAGTAGTATAGATCCGAACAGTGCTGGAAACACCATATATTTT. This translates into CASSIDPNSAGNTIYF. The full variable domain, completed using reference TRBV19 and TRBJ1-3, is DGGITQSPKYLFRKEGQNVTLSCEQNLNHDAMYWYRQDPGQGLRLIYYSQIVNDFQKGDIAEGYSVSREKKESFPLTVTSAQKNPTAFYLCASSIDPNSAGNTIYFGEGSWLTVV.

The V and J genes are TRBV12-2 and TRBJ1-5; the DNA was not used to check the table's D call, TRBD1. TRBV12-2 is shown as a pseudogene. The CDR3 length is 18 residues. The CDR3 sequence: CASRLARTVGTPNQPQHF. CDR3 nucleotide sequence: TGTGCAAGTCGCTTAGCGCGAACCGTCGGGACACCCAATCAGCCCCAGCATTTT.

The rearrangement uses TRBV15 and TRBJ1-4, with D perhaps matching TRBD1 (5 bases). CDR3 length: 15 residues. Germline CDR1 reads LNHNV; CDR2 reads YYDKDF (reference sequence). Trimming stripped 8 bases from V and 5 bases from J, with 18 bases between. The CDR3 nucleotides are TGTGCCACCGACCCGTTAAGGCAGGGAAATGAAAAACTGTTTTTT. It encodes CATDPLRQGNEKLFF.

This sequence joins TRBV25-1 and TRBJ1-1; D unresolved. V lost 6 bases to trimming and J lost 0 bases, with 8 bases between them. The CDR3 runs to 13 residues. Germline CDR1 reads MGHDK; CDR2 reads SYGVNS. CDR3 DNA sequence: TGTGCCAGCAGCGCGGGAGTGAACACTGAAGCTTTCTTT. Its translation is CASSAGVNTEAFF.

The J gene is TRBJ2-7, the V gene TRBV5-5; TRBD2 matches at 13 bases. Germline V gives CDR1 SGHKS, CDR2 YYEKEE (reference sequence). CDR3 length equals 17 residues. V lost 1 base, J lost 2 bases, and 6 bases stayed unmatched. DNA for the CDR3: TGTGCCAGCAGCTTGTCGACTAGCGGGGGGTTAACCTACGAGCAGTACTTC. Encoded protein: CASSLSTSGGLTYEQYF.

This clone was detected only a few times. The V and J genes are TRBV30 and TRBJ1-2, with 10 positions matching TRBD1. The germline V gene encodes CDR1 GTSNPN and CDR2 SVGIG (reference sequence). V was pared by 2 bases and J by 6 bases, with 9 bases of the junction left unmatched. The CDR3 totals 15 residues. The CDR3 loop is CAWSRGRGTGDGYTF. DNA for the CDR3: TGTGCCTGGAGTCGGGGGAGGGGGACAGGGGATGGCTACACCTTC.

The rearrangement links TRBV3-1 (or the pseudogene TRBV3-2) to TRBJ2-1, with TRBD2 identical over 13 bases. From germline, CDR1 is LGHDT and CDR2 YNNKEL (reference sequence). The length of the CDR3 is 15 residues. The V and J ends lost 2 bases and 8 bases, in that order; junction bases with no gene match: 3. CDR3 in DNA: TGTGCCAGCAGCCAACAACTAGCGGGGGGGTATGAGCAGTTCTTC. Its protein product is CASSQQLAGGYEQFF.

The rearrangement links TRBV19 to TRBJ1-5; no clear D gene. CDR1 is LNHDA and CDR2 is SQIVND in the germline V gene (reference sequence). The CDR3 sequence is 15 residues long. The germline V and J ends were trimmed by 5 bases and 1 base, with 12 bases remaining between them. The CDR3 region is CASSAGMGSNQPQHF. For the CDR3, the DNA is TGTGCCAGTAGTGCCGGGATGGGCAGCAATCAGCCCCAGCATTTT.

V gene TRBV6-5 combines with J gene TRBJ2-5, with D maybe TRBD1 (6 bases). CDR1 and CDR2 from the germline V gene are MNHEY and SVGAGI. V lost 5 bases and J lost 1, with 11 bases in between. The CDR3 runs to 14 residues. CDR3 region: CASSIRQAQETQYF. The CDR3 coding sequence is TGTGCCAGCAGTATCAGACAGGCCCAAGAGACCCAGTACTTC.